The present T cell receptor beta chain was sequenced within a study of T-cell reconstitution after alpha-beta-depleted transplantation in children. Germline CDR1 and CDR2: LGHDT and YNNKEL (reference sequence). V was clipped by 2 bases and J by 4 bases, with 14 bases between them. CDR3 length: 15 residues. Preparation of the TCRbeta library was carried out with unique molecular identifiers. One entry per CDR3 protein results from TCRdb running MiXCR on the PCR reads. Of about 980,000 distinct CDR3 sequences listed, roughly 29% were seen once; the top ten hold under 30%. The source of this sequence is a boy under three years old who had a stem cell transplant for SCID, so the T cells may come from the graft donor. The chain employs TRBV3-1 and TRBJ2-5, with D possibly being TRBD2 (5 bases). Sequencing used PBMCs, mostly from graft donor cells, obtained 360 days after TCRalphabeta/CD19-depleted stem cell transplant. CDR3 bases: TGTGCCAGCAGCCAAACGGGGAAATCCGGAGAGACCCAGTACTTC. Translation: CASSQTGKSGETQYF.